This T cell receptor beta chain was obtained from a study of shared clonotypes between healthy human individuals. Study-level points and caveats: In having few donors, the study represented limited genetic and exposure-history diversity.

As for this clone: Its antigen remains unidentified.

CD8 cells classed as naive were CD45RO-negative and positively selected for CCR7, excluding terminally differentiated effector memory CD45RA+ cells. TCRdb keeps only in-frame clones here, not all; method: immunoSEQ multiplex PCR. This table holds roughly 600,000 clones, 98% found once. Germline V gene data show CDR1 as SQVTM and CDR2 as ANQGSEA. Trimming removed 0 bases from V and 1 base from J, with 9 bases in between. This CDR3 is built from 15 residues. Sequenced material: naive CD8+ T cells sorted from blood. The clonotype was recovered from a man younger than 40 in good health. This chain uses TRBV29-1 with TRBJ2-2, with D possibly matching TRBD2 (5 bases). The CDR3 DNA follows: TGCAGCGTTGAAGATCACGGGATGAACACCGGGGAGCTGTTTTTT. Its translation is CSVEDHGMNTGELFF.